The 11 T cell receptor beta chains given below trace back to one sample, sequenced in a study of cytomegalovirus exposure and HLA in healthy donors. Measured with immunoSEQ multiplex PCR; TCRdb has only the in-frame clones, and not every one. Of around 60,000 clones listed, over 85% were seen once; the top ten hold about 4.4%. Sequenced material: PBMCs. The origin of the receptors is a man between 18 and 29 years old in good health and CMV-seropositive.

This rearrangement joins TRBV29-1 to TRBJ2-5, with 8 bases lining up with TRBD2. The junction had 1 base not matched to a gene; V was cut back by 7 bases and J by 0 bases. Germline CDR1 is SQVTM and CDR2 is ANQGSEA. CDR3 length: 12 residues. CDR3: CSGGLDQETQYF. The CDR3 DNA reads TGCAGCGGGGGACTAGACCAAGAGACCCAGTACTTC.

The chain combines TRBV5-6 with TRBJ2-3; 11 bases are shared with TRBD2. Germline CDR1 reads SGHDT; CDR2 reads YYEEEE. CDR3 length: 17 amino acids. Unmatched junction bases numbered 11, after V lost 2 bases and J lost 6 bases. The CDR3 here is CASSLPGTSGGPDTQYF. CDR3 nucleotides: TGTGCCAGCAGCTTACCAGGAACTAGCGGGGGCCCGGATACGCAGTATTTT.

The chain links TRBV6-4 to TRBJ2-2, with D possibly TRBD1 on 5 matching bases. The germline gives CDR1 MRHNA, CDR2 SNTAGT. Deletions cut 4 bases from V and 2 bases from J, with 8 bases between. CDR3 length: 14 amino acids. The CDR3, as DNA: TGTGCCAGCAGTGCAGGGCTAAACACCGGGGAGCTGTTTTTT. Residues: CASSAGLNTGELFF.

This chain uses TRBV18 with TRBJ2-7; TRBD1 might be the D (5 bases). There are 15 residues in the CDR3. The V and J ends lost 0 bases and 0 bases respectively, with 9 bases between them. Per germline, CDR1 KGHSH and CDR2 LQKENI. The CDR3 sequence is CASSPPNRRSYEQYF. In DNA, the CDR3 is TGTGCCAGCTCACCACCGAACAGGCGCTCCTACGAGCAGTACTTC.

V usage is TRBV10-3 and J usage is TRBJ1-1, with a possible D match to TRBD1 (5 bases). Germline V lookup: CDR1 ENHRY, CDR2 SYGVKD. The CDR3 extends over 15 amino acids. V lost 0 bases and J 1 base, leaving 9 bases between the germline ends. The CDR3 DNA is TGTGCCATCAGTGAGTCTGGCAGGGCGAACACTGAAGCTTTCTTT. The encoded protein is CAISESGRANTEAFF.

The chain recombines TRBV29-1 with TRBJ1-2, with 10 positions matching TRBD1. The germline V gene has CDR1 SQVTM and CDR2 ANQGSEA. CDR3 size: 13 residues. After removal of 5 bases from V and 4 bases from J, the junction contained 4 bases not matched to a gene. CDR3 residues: CSVSRTGGYGYTF. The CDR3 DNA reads TGCAGCGTTTCAAGGACAGGGGGCTATGGCTACACCTTC.

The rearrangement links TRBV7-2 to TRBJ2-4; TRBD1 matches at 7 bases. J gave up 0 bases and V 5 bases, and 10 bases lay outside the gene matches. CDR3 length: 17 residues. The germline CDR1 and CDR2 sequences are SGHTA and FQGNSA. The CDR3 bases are TGTGCCAGCAGCCCCCGGGACAGACTACCAGCCAAAAACATTCAGTACTTC. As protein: CASSPRDRLPAKNIQYF.

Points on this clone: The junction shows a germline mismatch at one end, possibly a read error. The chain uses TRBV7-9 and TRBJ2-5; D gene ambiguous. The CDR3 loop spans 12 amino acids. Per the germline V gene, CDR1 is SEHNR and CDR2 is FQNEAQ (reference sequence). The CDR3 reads CASASYQEAQYF. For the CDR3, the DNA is TGTGCCAGCGCTTCGTACCAAGAGGCCCAGTACTTC.

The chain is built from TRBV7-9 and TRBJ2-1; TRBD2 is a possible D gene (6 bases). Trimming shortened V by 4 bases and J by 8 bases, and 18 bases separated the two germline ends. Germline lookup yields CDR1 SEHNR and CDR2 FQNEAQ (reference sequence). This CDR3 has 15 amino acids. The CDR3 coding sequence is TGTGCCAGCAGCTCCGGGAGTGGGGAGTTGGATGAGCAGTTCTTC. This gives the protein CASSSGSGELDEQFF.

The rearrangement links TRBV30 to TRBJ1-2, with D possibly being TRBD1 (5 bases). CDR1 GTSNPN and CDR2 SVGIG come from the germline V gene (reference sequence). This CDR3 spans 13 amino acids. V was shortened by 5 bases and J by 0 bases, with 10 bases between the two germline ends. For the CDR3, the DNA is TGTGCCTGGCGCGGGGGGTCTAACTATGGCTACACCTTC. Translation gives CAWRGGSNYGYTF. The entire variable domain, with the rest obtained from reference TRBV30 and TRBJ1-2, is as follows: SQTIHQWPATLVQPVGSPLSLECTVEGTSNPNLYWYRQAAGRGLQLLFYSVGIGQISSEVPQNLSASRPQDRQFILSSKKLLLSDSGFYLCAWRGGSNYGYTFGSGTRLTVV.

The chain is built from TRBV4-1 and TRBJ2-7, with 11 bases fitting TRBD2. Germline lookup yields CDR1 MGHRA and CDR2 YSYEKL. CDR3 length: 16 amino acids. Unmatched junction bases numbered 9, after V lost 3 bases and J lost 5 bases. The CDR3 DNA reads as TGCGCCAGCAGCCACCTTTGGACTAGCGGGCCGAACGAGCAGTACTTC. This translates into CASSHLWTSGPNEQYF.